This entry lists 10 T cell receptor beta chains sequenced from one sample in a study of shared clonotypes between healthy human individuals (TCRdb year 2020). Preparation of the library involved the immunoSEQ multiplex PCR assay. Drawn from immuneACCESS, this table holds only the in-frame rearrangements with V and J called that TCRdb kept. Clones are partly lost; checked studies trace under half to an unresolved V gene and leave the rest unexplained. Recorded for this sample are 760,000 or so clones; about 96% of them occurred a single time. The top ten constitute less than 0.25% of the sample. CD8 naive samples were obtained by positive selection for CCR7 among CD45RO-negative cells, yielding a CD45RA+CCR7+ population from which TemRA cells were excluded. The specimen sequenced was naive CD8+ T cells sorted from blood. The sample's cell subset or site, from its label and the paper: CD45RA+CCR7+. The receptors here all came from a young man in good health.

The chain links TRBV7-9 to TRBJ1-1, with D hard to call. V was shortened by 6 bases and J by 3 bases, with 11 bases between the two germline ends. This CDR3 is 13 amino acids long. Germline V lookup: CDR1 SEHNR, CDR2 FQNEAQ (reference sequence). As DNA, the CDR3 is TGTGCCAGCAGTGTTGTAGCGGACACTGAAGCTTTCTTT. This encodes CASSVVADTEAFF. Based on the CDR3 plus reference TRBV7-9 and TRBJ1-1, the full variable domain is DTGVSQNPRHKITKRGQNVTFRCDPISEHNRLYWYRQTLGQGPEFLTYFQNEAQLEKSRLLSDRFSAERPKGSFSTLEIQRTEQGDSAMYLCASSVVADTEAFFGQGTRLTVV.

Note on this clone: Germline is not matched at one junction end, which may reflect a read error. This chain joins TRBV27 and TRBJ2-1; possible D gene TRBD2, 6 bases. Germline V lookup: CDR1 MNHEY, CDR2 SMNVEV (reference sequence). CDR3 length: 16 residues. CDR3 sequence (DNA): TGTGCCAGCAGTTTATCTCGGGACGGGAGTATGGATGAGCAGCTCTTC. Translated: CASSLSRDGSMDEQLF.

The chain carries TRBV29-1 and TRBJ2-1; D is perhaps TRBD2 (6 bases). The V end was cut by 4 bases, the J end by 9 bases, with 13 bases between. Germline V CDR1 and CDR2: SQVTM, ANQGSEA. The CDR3 extends over 12 amino acids. For the CDR3, the DNA is TGCAGCGTTGGAGGGACCGGGGGTGAGCAGTTCTTC. Protein sequence: CSVGGTGGEQFF.

The CDR3 sequence: CASSSTPREEQFF. In DNA form, the CDR3 reads TGTGCCAGCAGCTCAACCCCCAGGGAGGAGCAGTTCTTC. V and J are TRBV7-3 and TRBJ2-1, with D perhaps given as TRBD1 or TRBD2 (5 bases each). Trimming took off 4 bases at V and 10 bases at J, with 14 bases between the two ends. This CDR3 is 13 amino acids long. CDR1 and CDR2 (germline): SGHTA, FQGTGA.

This clone was seen once. This sequence joins TRBV5-4 and TRBJ2-7, with a tentative D call TRBD2 (6 bases). Germline V gives CDR1 SGHNT, CDR2 YYREEE (reference sequence). V was pared by 4 bases and J by 4 bases, with 15 bases between. CDR3 size: 14 residues. CDR3 in amino acids: CASSLGGFDYEQYF. The CDR3 DNA follows: TGTGCCAGCAGCCTTGGAGGGTTTGATTACGAGCAGTACTTC.

As DNA, the CDR3 is TGCAGCGCCGTAATAGCAGGGAGCGCGAACACCGGGGAGCTGTTTTTT. Its translation: CSAVIAGSANTGELFF. The rearrangement joins TRBV29-1 to TRBJ2-2; D is possibly TRBD1 or TRBD2 (5 bases each). Germline-derived CDR1 and CDR2 are SQVTM and ANQGSEA. The length of the CDR3 is 16 residues. Trimming took off 7 bases at V and 0 bases at J, with 18 bases between the two ends.

The rearrangement joins TRBV7-6 to TRBJ2-3; D is perhaps TRBD1 or TRBD2 (5 bases each). Trimming took 2 bases from V and 2 from J, leaving 8 bases between them. The CDR3 extends over 14 amino acids. Looked up from germline, CDR1 is SGHVS and CDR2 is FNYEAQ. The CDR3 DNA reads TGTGCCAGCAGCTTACAGGGACCCACAGATACGCAGTATTTT. It is translated as CASSLQGPTDTQYF.

The chain employs TRBV10-3 and TRBJ2-1, with no clear D. The ends were cut back, 2 bases at V and 5 bases at J, with 7 bases in the middle. The CDR3 length is 13 residues. Germline CDR1 is ENHRY and CDR2 is SYGVKD. CDR3 loop: CAISEPGHNEQFF. CDR3 coding DNA: TGTGCCATCAGTGAGCCCGGACACAATGAGCAGTTCTTC.

This CDR3 is CASRPGSGANVLTF. In DNA form, the CDR3 reads TGTGCCAGCAGACCTGGCTCTGGGGCCAACGTCCTGACTTTC. The J gene is TRBJ2-6, the V gene TRBV7-9; D is unresolved. The CDR3 sequence is 14 residues long. The germline V gene has CDR1 SEHNR and CDR2 FQNEAQ (reference sequence). Deletions cut 6 bases from V and 0 bases from J, with 6 bases between.

In DNA, the CDR3 is TGTGCCAGCAGCGTAGGTCCAGGGTGGACTGAAGCTTTCTTT. It translates to CASSVGPGWTEAFF. V usage is TRBV9 and J usage is TRBJ1-1; possibly TRBD1 for D (5 bases). The CDR3 spans 14 residues. V was cut by 0 bases and J by 5 bases, with 11 bases left in between. CDR1 and CDR2 (germline): SGDLS, YYNGEE.